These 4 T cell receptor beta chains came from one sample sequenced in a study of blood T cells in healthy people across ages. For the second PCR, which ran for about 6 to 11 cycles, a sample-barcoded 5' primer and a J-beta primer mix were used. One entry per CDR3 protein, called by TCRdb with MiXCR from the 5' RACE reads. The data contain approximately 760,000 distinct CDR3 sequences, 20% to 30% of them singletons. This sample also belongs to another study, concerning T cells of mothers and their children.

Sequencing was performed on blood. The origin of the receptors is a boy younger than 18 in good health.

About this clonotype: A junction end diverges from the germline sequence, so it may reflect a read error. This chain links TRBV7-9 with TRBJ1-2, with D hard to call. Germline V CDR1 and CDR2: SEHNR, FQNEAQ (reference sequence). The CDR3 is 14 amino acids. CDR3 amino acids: CTSSLAEDGYGHTF. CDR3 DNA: TGTACCAGCAGCTTAGCGGAGGACGGCTATGGCCACACCTTC.

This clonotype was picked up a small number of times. As DNA, the CDR3 is TGTGCCAGCAGCTTAAGATCTCAGGGACCAGATACGCAGTATTTT. Its protein is CASSLRSQGPDTQYF. The chain employs TRBV7-8 and TRBJ2-3; D tentatively reads TRBD1 or TRBD2 (5 bases each). Germline CDR1 is SGHVS and CDR2 is FQNEAQ. V gave up 2 bases and J gave up 4 bases, with 13 bases separating them. The CDR3 runs to 15 residues.

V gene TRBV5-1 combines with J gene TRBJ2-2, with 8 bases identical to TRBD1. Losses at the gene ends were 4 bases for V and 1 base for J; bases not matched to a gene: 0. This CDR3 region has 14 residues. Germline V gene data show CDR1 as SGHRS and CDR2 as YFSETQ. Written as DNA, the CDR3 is TGCGCCAGCAGCACAGGGGGGAACACCGGGGAGCTGTTTTTT. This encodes CASSTGGNTGELFF.

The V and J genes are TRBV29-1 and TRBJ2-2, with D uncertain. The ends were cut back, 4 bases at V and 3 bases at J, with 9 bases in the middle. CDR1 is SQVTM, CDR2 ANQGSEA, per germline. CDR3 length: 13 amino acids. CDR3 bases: TGCAGCGTTGTTCGGGCAGACACCGGGGAGCTGTTTTTT. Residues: CSVVRADTGELFF.